These T cell receptor beta chains were read from a single sample in a study of control samples from healthy donors and cancer patients. Data came from immunoSEQ multiplex PCR; TCRdb stores just in-frame clones and leaves some out. This table holds hundreds of thousands of clones, over 75% found once. Sequenced material: PBMCs. The receptors here all came from a woman aged 60-75 years with lung cancer. CDR3s include the opening cysteine and the closing phenylalanine or tryptophan. The order of the fields is D gene, clone size, V gene, J gene, CDR3 protein, CDR3 DNA. The D gene is left open where the match is weak. Clone sizes are given selectively: once, few, many, or a class where the clone is expanded.

NA,NA,TRBV28,TRBJ2-7,CASSSAGGSSYEQYF,TGTGCCAGCAGTTCCGCAGGGGGGAGCTCCTACGAGCAGTACTTC
TRBD2,NA,TRBV30,TRBJ2-1,CAWKGGGRRHEQFF,TGTGCCTGGAAGGGAGGCGGGAGGAGGCATGAGCAGTTCTTC
NA,NA,TRBV19,TRBJ1-5,CASSIQQNQPQHF,TGTGCCAGTAGTATACAGCAAAATCAGCCCCAGCATTTT
NA,once,TRBV6-6,TRBJ1-1,CASSLRAGSDEAFF,TGTGCCAGCAGCTTGAGGGCGGGGTCGGATGAAGCTTTCTTT
NA,NA,TRBV6-5,TRBJ1-2,CASSYSNRGYGYTF,TGTGCCAGCAGTTACTCAAATCGGGGCTATGGCTACACCTTC
TRBD2,NA,TRBV3-1/TRBV3-2,TRBJ2-7,CASSGLAGDEQYF,TGTGCCAGCAGCGGGCTAGCGGGAGACGAGCAGTACTTC
NA,NA,TRBV5-1,TRBJ1-1,CASSLAGGTHEAFF,TGCGCCAGCAGCTTGGCAGGAGGGACTCACGAAGCTTTCTTT
NA,NA,TRBV6-6,TRBJ1-3,CASSSLGLTGNTIYF,TGTGCCAGCAGTTCCCTGGGGTTGACTGGAAACACCATATATTTT
NA,NA,TRBV28,TRBJ2-7,CASSPTSYEQYF,TGTGCCAGCAGTCCCACGTCCTACGAGCAGTACTTC
TRBD2,NA,TRBV29-1,TRBJ2-5,CSSGTRVRETQYF,TGCTCCTCCGGGACTAGAGTTAGGGAGACCCAGTACTTC
NA,NA,TRBV5-1,TRBJ1-2,CASSSRTDLRSGYTF,TGCGCCAGCAGCAGCAGGACAGACCTTAGGTCGGGCTACACCTTC
NA,NA,TRBV7-2,TRBJ2-2,CASPLLEDPNTGELFF,TGTGCCAGCCCTCTCCTAGAGGACCCGAACACCGGGGAGCTGTTTTTT
NA,NA,TRBV5-1,TRBJ1-4,CASSSTSTNEKLFF,TGCGCCAGCAGCTCTACATCAACTAATGAAAAACTGTTTTTT
NA,NA,TRBV28,TRBJ1-2,CASSGNLNYGYTF,TGTGCCAGCAGTGGAAACCTTAACTATGGCTACACCTTC
TRBD1,NA,TRBV5-4,TRBJ2-3,CASSVDRGRADTQYF,TGTGCCAGCAGCGTGGACAGGGGACGAGCAGATACGCAGTATTTT
NA,NA,TRBV10-3,TRBJ1-4,CAISARTNEKLFF,TGTGCCATCAGTGCCCGGACTAATGAAAAACTGTTTTTT
NA,NA,TRBV3-1/TRBV3-2,TRBJ2-4,CASGGVSKNIQYF,TGTGCCAGCGGGGGTGTGTCCAAAAACATTCAGTACTTC
NA,NA,TRBV5-4,TRBJ2-3,CASSFSQNPYTDTQYF,TGTGCCAGCAGCTTTTCACAGAACCCATACACAGATACGCAGTATTTT
TRBD1,few,TRBV5-6,TRBJ1-1,CASSSDWGQMNTEAFF,TGTGCCAGCAGCTCCGACTGGGGACAGATGAACACTGAAGCTTTCTTT
TRBD2,NA,TRBV28,TRBJ2-2,CASRRLAGLPGELFF,TGTGCCAGCAGGAGACTAGCAGGCCTCCCCGGGGAGCTGTTTTTT